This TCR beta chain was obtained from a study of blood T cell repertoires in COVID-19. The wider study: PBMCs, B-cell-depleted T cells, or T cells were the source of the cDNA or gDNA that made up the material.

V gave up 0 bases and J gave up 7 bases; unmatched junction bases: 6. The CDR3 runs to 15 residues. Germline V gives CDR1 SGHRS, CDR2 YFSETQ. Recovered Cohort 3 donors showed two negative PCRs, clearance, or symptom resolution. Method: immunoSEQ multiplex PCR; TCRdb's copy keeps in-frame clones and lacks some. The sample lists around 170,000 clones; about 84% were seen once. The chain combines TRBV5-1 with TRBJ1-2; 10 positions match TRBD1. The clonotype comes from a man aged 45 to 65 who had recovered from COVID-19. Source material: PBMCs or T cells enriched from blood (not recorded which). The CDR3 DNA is TGCGCCAGCAGCTTGGGACAGGGGGCTTTTCGTGGCTACACCTTC. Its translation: CASSLGQGAFRGYTF.